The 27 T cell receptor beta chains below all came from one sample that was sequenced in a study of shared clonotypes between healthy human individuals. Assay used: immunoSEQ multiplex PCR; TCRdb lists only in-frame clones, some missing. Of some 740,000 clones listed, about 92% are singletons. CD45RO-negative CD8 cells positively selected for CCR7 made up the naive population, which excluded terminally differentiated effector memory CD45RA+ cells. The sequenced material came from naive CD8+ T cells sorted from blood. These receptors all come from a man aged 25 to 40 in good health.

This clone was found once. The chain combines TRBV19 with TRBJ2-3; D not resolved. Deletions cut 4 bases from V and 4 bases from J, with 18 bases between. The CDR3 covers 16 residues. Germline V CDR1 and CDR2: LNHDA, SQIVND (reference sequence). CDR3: CASSTTSRLVSDTQYF. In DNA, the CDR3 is TGTGCCAGTAGTACGACTTCGAGGCTTGTGTCAGATACGCAGTATTTT.

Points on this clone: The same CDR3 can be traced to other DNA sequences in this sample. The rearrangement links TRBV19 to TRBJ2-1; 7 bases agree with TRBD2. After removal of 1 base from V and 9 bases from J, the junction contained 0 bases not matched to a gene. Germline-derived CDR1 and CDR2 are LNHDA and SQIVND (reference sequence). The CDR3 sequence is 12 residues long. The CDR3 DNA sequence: TGTGCCAGTAGTATAGGGGGGGGTGAGCAGTTCTTC. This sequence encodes CASSIGGGEQFF.

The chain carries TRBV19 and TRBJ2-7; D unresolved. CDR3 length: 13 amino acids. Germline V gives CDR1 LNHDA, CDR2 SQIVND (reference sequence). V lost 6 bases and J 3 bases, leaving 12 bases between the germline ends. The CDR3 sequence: CASSAGLLYEQYF. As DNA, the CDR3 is TGTGCCAGTAGCGCAGGTTTACTCTACGAGCAGTACTTC.

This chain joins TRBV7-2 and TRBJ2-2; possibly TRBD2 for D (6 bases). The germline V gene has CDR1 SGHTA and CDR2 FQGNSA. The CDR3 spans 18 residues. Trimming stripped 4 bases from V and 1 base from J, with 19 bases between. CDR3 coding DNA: TGTGCCAGCAGCTCGCCAGAGGGCGGGATCGTGAACACCGGGGAGCTGTTTTTT. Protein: CASSSPEGGIVNTGELFF.

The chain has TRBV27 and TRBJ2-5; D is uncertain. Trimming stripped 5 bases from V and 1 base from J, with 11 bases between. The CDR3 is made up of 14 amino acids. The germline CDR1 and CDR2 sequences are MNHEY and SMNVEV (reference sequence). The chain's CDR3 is CASSPGRFQETQYF. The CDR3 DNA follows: TGTGCCAGCAGTCCTGGACGCTTCCAAGAGACCCAGTACTTC.

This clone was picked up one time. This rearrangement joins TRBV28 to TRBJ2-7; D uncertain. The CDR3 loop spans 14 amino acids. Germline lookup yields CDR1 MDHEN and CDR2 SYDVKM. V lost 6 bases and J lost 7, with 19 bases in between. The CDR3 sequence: CASRSGDSAPEQYF. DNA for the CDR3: TGTGCCAGCAGATCGGGCGACTCGGCCCCAGAGCAGTACTTC.

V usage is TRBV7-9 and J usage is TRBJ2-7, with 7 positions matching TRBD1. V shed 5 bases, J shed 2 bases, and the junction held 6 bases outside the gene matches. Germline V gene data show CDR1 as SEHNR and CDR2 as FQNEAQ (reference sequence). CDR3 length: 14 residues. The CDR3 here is CASSHGDSPYEQYF. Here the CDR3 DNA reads TGTGCCAGCAGCCATGGGGACAGCCCCTACGAGCAGTACTTC.

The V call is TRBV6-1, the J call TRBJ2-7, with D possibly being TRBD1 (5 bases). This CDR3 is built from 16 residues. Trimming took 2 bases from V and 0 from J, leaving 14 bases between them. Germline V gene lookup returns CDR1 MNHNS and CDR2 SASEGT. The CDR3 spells CASSEYLRGGSYEQYF. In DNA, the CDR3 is TGTGCCAGCAGTGAATACCTAAGGGGCGGCTCCTACGAGCAGTACTTC.

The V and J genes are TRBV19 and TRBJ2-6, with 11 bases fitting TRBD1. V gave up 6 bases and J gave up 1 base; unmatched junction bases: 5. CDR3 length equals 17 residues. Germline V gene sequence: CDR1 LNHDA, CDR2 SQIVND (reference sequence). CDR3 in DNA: TGTGCCAGTAGATGGGACAGGGGGTTTTCTGGGGCCAACGTCCTGACTTTC. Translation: CASRWDRGFSGANVLTF.

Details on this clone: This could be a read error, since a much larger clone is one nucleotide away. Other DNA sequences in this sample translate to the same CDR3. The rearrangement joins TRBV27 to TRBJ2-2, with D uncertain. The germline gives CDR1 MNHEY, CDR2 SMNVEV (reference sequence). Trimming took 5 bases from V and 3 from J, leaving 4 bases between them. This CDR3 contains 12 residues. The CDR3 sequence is CASSPYTGELFF. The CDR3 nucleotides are TGTGCCAGCAGTCCCTACACCGGGGAGCTGTTTTTT.

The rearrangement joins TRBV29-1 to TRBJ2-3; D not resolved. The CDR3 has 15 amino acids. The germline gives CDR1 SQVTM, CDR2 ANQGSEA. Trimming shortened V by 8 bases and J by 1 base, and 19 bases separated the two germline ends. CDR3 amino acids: CSYDDGSGGTDTQYF. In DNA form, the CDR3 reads TGCAGCTACGATGATGGATCGGGTGGCACAGATACGCAGTATTTT.

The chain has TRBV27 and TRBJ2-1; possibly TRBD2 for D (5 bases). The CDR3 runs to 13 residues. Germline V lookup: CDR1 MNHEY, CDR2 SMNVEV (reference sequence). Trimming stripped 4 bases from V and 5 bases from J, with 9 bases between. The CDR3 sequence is CASSYGVDNEQFF. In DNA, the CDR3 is TGTGCCAGCAGTTACGGGGTCGACAATGAGCAGTTCTTC.

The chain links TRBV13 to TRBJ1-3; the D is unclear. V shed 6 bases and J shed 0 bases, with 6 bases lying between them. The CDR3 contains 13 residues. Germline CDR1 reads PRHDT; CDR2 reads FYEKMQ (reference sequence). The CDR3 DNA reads TGTGCCAGCAGTCCGGCCTCTGGAAACACCATATATTTT. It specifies CASSPASGNTIYF. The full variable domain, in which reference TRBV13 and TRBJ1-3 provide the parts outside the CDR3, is AAGVIQSPRHLIKEKRETATLKCYPIPRHDTVYWYQQGPGQDPQFLISFYEKMQSDKGSIPDRFSAQQFSDYHSELNMSSLELGDSALYFCASSPASGNTIYFGEGSWLTVV.

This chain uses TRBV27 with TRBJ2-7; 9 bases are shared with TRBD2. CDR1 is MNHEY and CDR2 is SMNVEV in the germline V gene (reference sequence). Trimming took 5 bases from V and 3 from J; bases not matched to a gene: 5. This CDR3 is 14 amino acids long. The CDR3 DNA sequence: TGTGCCAGCAGTCTAGCGGGACCTCACTACGAGCAGTACTTC. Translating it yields CASSLAGPHYEQYF.

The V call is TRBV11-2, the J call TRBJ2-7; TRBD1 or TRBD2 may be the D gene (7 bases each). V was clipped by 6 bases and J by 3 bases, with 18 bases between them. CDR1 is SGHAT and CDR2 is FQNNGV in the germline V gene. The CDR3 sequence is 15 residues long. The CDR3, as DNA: TGTGCCAGCAGTATAGAGGGGGCTAGCGGCTACGAGCAGTACTTC. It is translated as CASSIEGASGYEQYF.

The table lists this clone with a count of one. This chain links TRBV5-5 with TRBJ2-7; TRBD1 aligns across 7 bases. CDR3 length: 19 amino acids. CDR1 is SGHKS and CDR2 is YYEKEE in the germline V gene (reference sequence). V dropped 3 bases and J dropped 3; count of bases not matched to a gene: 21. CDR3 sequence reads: CASSSPKLPGGFSLYEQYF. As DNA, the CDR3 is TGTGCCAGCAGCTCGCCGAAACTTCCAGGGGGTTTTTCCCTCTACGAGCAGTACTTC. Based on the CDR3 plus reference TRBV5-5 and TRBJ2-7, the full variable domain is DAGVTQSPTHLIKTRGQQVTLRCSPISGHKSVSWYQQVLGQGPQFIFQYYEKEERGRGNFPDRFSARQFPNYSSELNVNALLLGDSALYLCASSSPKLPGGFSLYEQYFGPGTRLTVT.

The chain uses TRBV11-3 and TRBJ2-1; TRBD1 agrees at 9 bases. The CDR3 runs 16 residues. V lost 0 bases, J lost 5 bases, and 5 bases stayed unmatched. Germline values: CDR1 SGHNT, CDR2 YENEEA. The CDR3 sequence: CASSLETGGRHNEQFF. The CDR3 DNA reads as TGTGCCAGCAGCTTAGAGACAGGGGGTAGGCACAATGAGCAGTTCTTC.

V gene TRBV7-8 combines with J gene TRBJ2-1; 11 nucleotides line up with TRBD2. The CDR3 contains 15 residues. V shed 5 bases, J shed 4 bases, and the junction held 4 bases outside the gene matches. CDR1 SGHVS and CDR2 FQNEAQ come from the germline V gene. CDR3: CASSPGTSGYNEQFF. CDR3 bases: TGTGCCAGCAGCCCCGGGACTAGCGGTTACAATGAGCAGTTCTTC.

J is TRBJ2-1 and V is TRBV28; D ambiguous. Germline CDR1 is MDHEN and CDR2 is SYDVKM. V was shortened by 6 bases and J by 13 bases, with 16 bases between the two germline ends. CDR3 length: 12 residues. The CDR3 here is CASSLMTRPQFF. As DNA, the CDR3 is TGTGCCAGCAGCCTAATGACTCGCCCTCAGTTCTTC.

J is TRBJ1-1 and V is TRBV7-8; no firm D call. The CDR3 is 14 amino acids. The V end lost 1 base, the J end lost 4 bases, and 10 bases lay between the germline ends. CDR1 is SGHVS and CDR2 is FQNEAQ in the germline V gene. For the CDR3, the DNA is TGTGCCAGCAGCTTAGGTACAGACCTCACTGAAGCTTTCTTT. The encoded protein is CASSLGTDLTEAFF.

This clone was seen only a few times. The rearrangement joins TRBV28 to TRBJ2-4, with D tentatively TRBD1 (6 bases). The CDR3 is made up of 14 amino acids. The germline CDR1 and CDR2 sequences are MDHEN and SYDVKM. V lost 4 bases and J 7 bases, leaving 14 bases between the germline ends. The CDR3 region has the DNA TGTGCCAGCAGTTCTTCTTGGACAGCTAACATTCAGTACTTC. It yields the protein CASSSSWTANIQYF.

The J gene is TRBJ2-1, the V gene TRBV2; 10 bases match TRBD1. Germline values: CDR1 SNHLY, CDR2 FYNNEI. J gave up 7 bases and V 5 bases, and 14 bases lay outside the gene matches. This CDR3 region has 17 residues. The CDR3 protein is CASSKGRGQGFGNEQFF. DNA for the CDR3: TGTGCCAGCAGTAAAGGAAGGGGACAGGGGTTTGGGAATGAGCAGTTCTTC.

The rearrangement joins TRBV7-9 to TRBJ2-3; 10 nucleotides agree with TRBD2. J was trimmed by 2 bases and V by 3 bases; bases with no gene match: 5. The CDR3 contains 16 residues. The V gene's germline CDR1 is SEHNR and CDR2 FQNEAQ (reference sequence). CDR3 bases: TGTGCCAGCAGCTTGGGACTAGCGAGTAACACAGATACGCAGTATTTT. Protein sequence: CASSLGLASNTDTQYF.

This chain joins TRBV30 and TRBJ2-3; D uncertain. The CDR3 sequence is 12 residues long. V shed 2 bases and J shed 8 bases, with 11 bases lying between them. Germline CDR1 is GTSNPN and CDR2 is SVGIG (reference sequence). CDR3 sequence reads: CAWSPQPSTQYF. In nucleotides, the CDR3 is TGTGCCTGGAGTCCCCAACCAAGTACGCAGTATTTT. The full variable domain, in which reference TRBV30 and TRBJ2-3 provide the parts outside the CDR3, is SQTIHQWPATLVQPVGSPLSLECTVEGTSNPNLYWYRQAAGRGLQLLFYSVGIGQISSEVPQNLSASRPQDRQFILSSKKLLLSDSGFYLCAWSPQPSTQYFGPGTRLTVL.

CDR3 nucleotide sequence: TGTGCCAGCAGCGGTAGGACGCAGTATTTT. Protein: CASSGRTQYF. V usage is TRBV9 and J usage is TRBJ2-3; the D is unclear. Trimming left V 3 bases short and J 9 bases short, with 5 bases between. The CDR3 is 10 residues long. In germline, CDR1 is SGDLS, CDR2 YYNGEE.

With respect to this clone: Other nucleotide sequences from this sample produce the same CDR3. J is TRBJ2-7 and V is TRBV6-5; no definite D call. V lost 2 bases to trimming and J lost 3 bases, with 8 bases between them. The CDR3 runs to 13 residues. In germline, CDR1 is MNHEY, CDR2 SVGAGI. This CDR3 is CASSYAAGYEQYF. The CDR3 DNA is TGTGCCAGCAGTTACGCCGCCGGCTACGAGCAGTACTTC.

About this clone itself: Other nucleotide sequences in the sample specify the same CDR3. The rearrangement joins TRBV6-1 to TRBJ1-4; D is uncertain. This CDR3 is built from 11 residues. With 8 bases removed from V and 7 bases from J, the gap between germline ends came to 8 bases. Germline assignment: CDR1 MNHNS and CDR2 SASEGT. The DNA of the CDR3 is TGTGCCAGCTCGGAAGGTGAAAAACTGTTTTTT. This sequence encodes CASSEGEKLFF.